A single sample is the source of the 24 T cell receptor beta chains below, sequenced in a study of regulatory and conventional T cells in RAG deficiency. Sequencing used immunoSEQ multiplex PCR; TCRdb keeps in-frame clones, though not all of them. The table records about 30,000 clones, roughly 95% of them present only once. Genomic DNA came from blood conventional CD4+ T cells gated CD25-low CD127-high. The sample was also reused in another study, on regulatory T cells. This second report adds: The PCR used 52 TRBV and 13 TRBJ primers.

Specimen: CD25- CD4+ T cells sorted from blood. These receptors originate from a human donor in good health.

The rearrangement uses TRBV28 and TRBJ2-3; D unresolved. Trimming removed 6 bases from V and 11 bases from J, with 15 bases in between. Germline V gene data show CDR1 as MDHEN and CDR2 as SYDVKM. The CDR3 has 12 amino acids. The CDR3 region is CASSPLGRLQYF. The CDR3 DNA follows: TGTGCCAGCAGCCCTCTAGGCCGATTGCAGTATTTT.

V gene TRBV7-9 combines with J gene TRBJ1-1, with D perhaps matching TRBD1 (6 bases). CDR3 length: 15 amino acids. CDR1 and CDR2 (germline): SEHNR, FQNEAQ (reference sequence). Trimming removed 4 bases at V and 1 base at J, with 13 bases between. The chain's CDR3 is CASSSTGRANTEAFF. In DNA form, the CDR3 reads TGTGCCAGCAGCTCAACAGGGCGCGCGAACACTGAAGCTTTCTTT.

This chain links TRBV6-1 with TRBJ2-2; 8 bases fit TRBD1. With V trimmed by 4 bases and J by 1 base, 2 bases remained unmatched. Germline V lookup: CDR1 MNHNS, CDR2 SASEGT. The CDR3 has 15 residues. The CDR3 sequence is CASSAGTGNTGELFF. CDR3 bases: TGTGCCAGCAGTGCGGGGACAGGGAACACCGGGGAGCTGTTTTTT.

This chain connects TRBV6-5 to TRBJ1-2, with D maybe TRBD1 (6 bases). Per the germline V gene, CDR1 is MNHEY and CDR2 is SVGAGI. Trimming removed 6 bases at V and 5 bases at J, with 16 bases between. CDR3 length: 14 amino acids. CDR3: CASSKGQTLYGYTF. In DNA, the CDR3 is TGTGCCAGCAGCAAAGGACAGACTCTTTATGGCTACACCTTC.

V is TRBV5-4 and J is TRBJ1-1; weak D call: TRBD1 (6 bases). Germline V gene lookup returns CDR1 SGHNT and CDR2 YYREEE (reference sequence). Trimming removed 4 bases at V and 1 base at J, with 14 bases between. The CDR3 is made up of 15 amino acids. CDR3 nucleotides: TGTGCCAGCAGCCTTTCGGGACAACCGAACACTGAAGCTTTCTTT. It codes for CASSLSGQPNTEAFF.

The chain has TRBV11-1 and TRBJ2-2; 8 bases align to TRBD2. V was pared by 8 bases and J by 4 bases, with 12 bases of the junction left unmatched. The CDR3 is made up of 16 amino acids. In germline, CDR1 is SGHAT, CDR2 FQDESV (reference sequence). The CDR3 bases are TGTGCCAGCTCCTTTGGAGCGGGGGCGCTCACCGGGGAGCTGTTTTTT. Encoded protein: CASSFGAGALTGELFF.

The chain carries TRBV4-1 and TRBJ2-6; D not resolved. The CDR3 is 16 residues long. Germline values: CDR1 MGHRA, CDR2 YSYEKL. The V end lost 6 bases, the J end lost 0 bases, and 12 bases lay between the germline ends. DNA of the CDR3: TGCGCCAGCAGTCGGGTCCTCGACTCTGGGGCCAACGTCCTGACTTTC. Its translation is CASSRVLDSGANVLTF.

J is TRBJ2-7 and V is TRBV2, with D hard to call. V lost 1 base and J 4 bases, leaving 11 bases between the germline ends. This CDR3 is 14 amino acids long. From germline, CDR1 is SNHLY and CDR2 FYNNEI. The CDR3 coding sequence is TGTGCCAGCAGTGAAGACAGACCAGCTTACGAGCAGTACTTC. Protein product: CASSEDRPAYEQYF.

This chain connects TRBV19 to TRBJ1-2, with D possibly matching TRBD1 (5 bases). V was trimmed by 0 bases and J by 8 bases, leaving 10 bases between them. This CDR3 is built from 13 residues. Per the germline V gene, CDR1 is LNHDA and CDR2 is SQIVND (reference sequence). The CDR3 DNA reads as TGTGCCAGTAGTATAGATGGGGGGTTCGGCTACACCTTC. It is translated as CASSIDGGFGYTF. Full variable domain (missing parts from reference TRBV19 and TRBJ1-2): DGGITQSPKYLFRKEGQNVTLSCEQNLNHDAMYWYRQDPGQGLRLIYYSQIVNDFQKGDIAEGYSVSREKKESFPLTVTSAQKNPTAFYLCASSIDGGFGYTFGSGTRLTVV.

The chain uses TRBV6-1 and TRBJ1-1; D uncertain. The V gene lost 6 bases and the J gene lost 4 bases, with 12 bases spanning the gap. This CDR3 spans 13 amino acids. CDR1 MNHNS and CDR2 SASEGT come from the germline V gene. The CDR3 DNA sequence: TGTGCCAGCAGGTATGAGGGTCCCACTGAAGCTTTCTTT. This encodes CASRYEGPTEAFF.

The chain combines TRBV7-8 with TRBJ2-5, with a weak D call TRBD1 (5 bases). The CDR3 totals 15 residues. V lost 0 bases and J lost 5, with 13 bases in between. CDR1 SGHVS and CDR2 FQNEAQ come from the germline V gene. The chain's CDR3 is CASSLAAGPGETQYF. The CDR3 DNA sequence: TGTGCCAGCAGCTTAGCGGCCGGCCCAGGGGAGACCCAGTACTTC. Variable domain in full (rest from reference TRBV7-8 and TRBJ2-5): GAGVSQSPRYKVAKRGQDVALRCDPISGHVSLFWYQQALGQGPEFLTYFQNEAQLDKSGLPSDRFFAERPEGSVSTLKIQRTQQEDSAVYLCASSLAAGPGETQYFGPGTRLLVL.

V and J are TRBV11-2 and TRBJ2-1; TRBD1 aligns across 9 bases. Germline values: CDR1 SGHAT, CDR2 FQNNGV. V lost 5 bases, J lost 6 bases, and 8 bases stayed unmatched. The CDR3 has 15 residues. The CDR3 nucleotides are TGTGCCAGCAGCCTTATGAGGACAGGGGCCAATGAGCAGTTCTTC. As protein: CASSLMRTGANEQFF.

The chain has TRBV6-1 and TRBJ2-1; 10 bases match TRBD1. J was trimmed by 7 bases and V by 6 bases; bases with no gene match: 6. CDR1 is MNHNS, CDR2 SASEGT, per germline. This CDR3 comprises 14 residues. The CDR3 bases are TGTGCCAGCAGCGGGGGGACAGGGGTTAATGAGCAGTTCTTC. This translates into CASSGGTGVNEQFF.

The rearrangement links TRBV9 to TRBJ1-1, with 8 bases lining up with TRBD1. This CDR3 region has 14 residues. V was clipped by 0 bases and J by 11 bases; unmatched bases: 9. CDR1 is SGDLS and CDR2 is YYNGEE in the germline V gene. The CDR3 protein is CASSVVPGGSRAFF. The DNA for the CDR3 is TGTGCCAGCAGCGTAGTGCCAGGGGGCTCACGGGCTTTCTTT.

V usage is TRBV7-9 and J usage is TRBJ1-1; unclear D gene. The V end lost 5 bases, the J end lost 0 bases, and 19 bases lay between the germline ends. Per germline, CDR1 SEHNR and CDR2 FQNEAQ (reference sequence). CDR3 length: 17 amino acids. Here the CDR3 DNA reads TGTGCCAGCAGCCCGCTAGCGGGAAGAGGCATGAACACTGAAGCTTTCTTT. Translated: CASSPLAGRGMNTEAFF.

This clone showed up just once. The V and J genes are TRBV27 and TRBJ2-4; the D gene is possibly TRBD1 (6 bases). This CDR3 spans 15 amino acids. The V gene lost 8 bases and the J gene lost 5 bases, with 19 bases spanning the gap. Germline V gene data show CDR1 as MNHEY and CDR2 as SMNVEV (reference sequence). DNA of the CDR3: TGTGCCAGCTCAACCAGGGGTCTTGGCCAAAACATTCAGTACTTC. Protein product: CASSTRGLGQNIQYF.

This rearrangement joins TRBV19 to TRBJ2-5, with TRBD1 as a possible D gene (5 bases). V was pared by 2 bases and J by 4 bases, with 11 bases between. The CDR3 has 14 residues. Germline V gives CDR1 LNHDA, CDR2 SQIVND (reference sequence). CDR3 sequence reads: CASSISGSGETQYF. CDR3 in DNA: TGTGCCAGTAGTATATCAGGGTCCGGAGAGACCCAGTACTTC.

The sample holds one count of this clone. The junction does not match germline at one end; this may be a read error. The rearrangement links TRBV18 to TRBJ1-6; D is perhaps TRBD1 (6 bases). This CDR3 is 16 amino acids long. Looked up from germline, CDR1 is KGHSH and CDR2 is LQKENI. The chain's CDR3 is CASSPDRLSHNSPLHF. CDR3 sequence (DNA): TGTGCCAGCTCCCCTGACAGGCTCTCCCATAATTCACCCCTCCACTTT.

The chain links TRBV5-1 to TRBJ2-1, with 8 nucleotides matching TRBD1. With 7 bases clipped from V and 14 bases from J, the junction kept 14 bases outside the gene matches. The CDR3 consists of 13 residues. The germline V gene encodes CDR1 SGHRS and CDR2 YFSETQ. The CDR3 nucleotides are TGCGCCAGCTTCGATCCGGACAGGGATATTGAGTTCTTC. This gives the protein CASFDPDRDIEFF.

The rearrangement uses TRBV6-5 and TRBJ1-1; no clear D gene. CDR3 length: 13 residues. Trimming left V 5 bases short and J 5 bases short, with 12 bases between. The germline gives CDR1 MNHEY, CDR2 SVGAGI. The CDR3 is CASSPAPGTEAFF. CDR3 bases: TGTGCCAGCAGTCCGGCTCCGGGGACTGAAGCTTTCTTT.

This rearrangement joins TRBV29-1 to TRBJ1-2, with TRBD1 matching over 8 bases. The germline V gene encodes CDR1 SQVTM and CDR2 ANQGSEA. The CDR3 spans 14 residues. The V segment lost 1 base and the J segment 3 bases; nucleotides outside the gene matches: 4. This chain's CDR3 is CSVEARTGHYGYTF. In DNA form, the CDR3 reads TGCAGCGTTGAAGCGCGGACAGGGCACTATGGCTACACCTTC.

This chain connects TRBV9 to TRBJ2-1, with 7 positions matching TRBD2. The CDR3 runs to 19 residues. The V segment lost 2 bases and the J segment 7 bases; nucleotides outside the gene matches: 21. Germline CDR1 reads SGDLS; CDR2 reads YYNGEE. The CDR3 reads CASSVEPPTVAGGLNEQFF. The CDR3, as DNA: TGTGCCAGCAGCGTGGAGCCCCCCACAGTAGCGGGCGGTTTGAATGAGCAGTTCTTC.

V gene TRBV27 combines with J gene TRBJ2-2; D gene uncertain. CDR1 is MNHEY and CDR2 is SMNVEV in the germline V gene (reference sequence). The V end lost 3 bases, the J end lost 8 bases, and 4 bases lay between the germline ends. This CDR3 has 11 residues. The CDR3 is CASSFAGELFF. In nucleotides, the CDR3 is TGTGCCAGCAGTTTTGCGGGGGAGCTGTTTTTT.

The genes are TRBV9 and TRBJ2-4, with D perhaps TRBD2 (5 bases). This CDR3 spans 17 amino acids. With 2 bases removed from V and 2 bases from J, the gap between germline ends came to 17 bases. From germline, CDR1 is SGDLS and CDR2 YYNGEE. CDR3 sequence reads: CASSVSGEPLTKNIQYF. The CDR3 region has the DNA TGTGCCAGCAGCGTTTCCGGGGAACCTCTAACCAAAAACATTCAGTACTTC. The full variable domain, in which reference TRBV9 and TRBJ2-4 provide the parts outside the CDR3, is DSGVTQTPKHLITATGQRVTLRCSPRSGDLSVYWYQQSLDQGLQFLIQYYNGEERAKGNILERFSAQQFPDLHSELNLSSLELGDSALYFCASSVSGEPLTKNIQYFGAGTRLSVL.